A single sample gave rise to the 25 T cell receptor beta chains below, sequenced in a study of blood T cells in healthy people across ages. Next came a second PCR, run for roughly 6 to 11 cycles, which used a sample-barcoded 5' primer along with a J-beta primer mix. Via MiXCR, TCRdb re-called the 5' RACE reads, giving one row per CDR3 protein. The sample carries under 1 million distinct CDR3 sequences, roughly 44% recorded once. The sequenced material came from blood. The receptors were gathered from a man in his sixties in good health.

The chain is built from TRBV6-2 or TRBV6-3 and TRBJ1-5; 9 bases map to TRBD1. V shed 0 bases, J shed 0 bases, and the junction held 3 bases outside the gene matches. This CDR3 contains 17 residues. CDR1 and CDR2 from the germline V gene are MNHEY and SVGEGT. Here the CDR3 DNA reads TGTGCCAGCAGTTACTCGGACAGGGGATATAGCAATCAGCCCCAGCATTTT. Its protein product is CASSYSDRGYSNQPQHF.

This chain uses TRBV5-1 with TRBJ2-7; 8 bases agree with TRBD1. CDR3 length: 15 residues. V shed 4 bases, J shed 2 bases, and the junction held 8 bases outside the gene matches. The V gene's germline CDR1 is SGHRS and CDR2 YFSETQ. The CDR3: CASSHGQGLTYEQYF. CDR3 DNA: TGCGCCAGCAGCCATGGACAGGGACTTACCTACGAGCAGTACTTC.

There are a few counts of this clonotype. V usage is TRBV29-1 and J usage is TRBJ2-5; 7 positions agree with TRBD1. The CDR3 loop spans 15 amino acids. Germline V gives CDR1 SQVTM, CDR2 ANQGSEA. Unmatched junction bases numbered 11, after V lost 6 bases and J lost 1 base. The CDR3 DNA reads TGCAGCGTCTTAAGGGGGCGGTTGGTCCAAGAGACCCAGTACTTC. It encodes CSVLRGRLVQETQYF.

The chain links TRBV29-1 to TRBJ1-1; the D is unclear. The V gene's germline CDR1 is SQVTM and CDR2 ANQGSEA. This CDR3 comprises 14 residues. V was clipped by 1 base and J by 0 bases, with 9 bases between them. The CDR3 nucleotides are TGCAGCGTTGAAGTCACGGGAATGAACACTGAAGCTTTCTTT. It translates to CSVEVTGMNTEAFF.

CDR3 nucleotide sequence: TGTGCCAGCAGCTTAACCAAATCGACTGCTTGGGAGCAGTACTTC. This codes for CASSLTKSTAWEQYF. J is TRBJ2-7 and V is TRBV11-2; D gene uncertain. This CDR3 has 15 amino acids. Trimming left V 2 bases short and J 7 bases short, with 18 bases between. The germline V gene encodes CDR1 SGHAT and CDR2 FQNNGV.

The chain's CDR3 is CAWSGPRNEQYF. The CDR3 region has the DNA TGTGCCTGGAGTGGACCAAGAAATGAGCAGTACTTC. The V gene is TRBV30, the J gene TRBJ2-1; no reliable D call. The closer fit of TRBJ2-7 to the DNA end suggests the J call may be wrong. The germline V gene encodes CDR1 GTSNPN and CDR2 SVGIG (reference sequence). The CDR3 is 12 residues long.

This clonotype was detected only a few times. The rearrangement joins TRBV4-3 to TRBJ2-1; no firm D call. This CDR3 contains 13 residues. The V and J ends lost 2 bases and 7 bases respectively, with 9 bases between them. Germline CDR1 LGHNA, CDR2 YSLEER. The CDR3 here is CASSQKTANEQFF. Here the CDR3 DNA reads TGCGCCAGCAGCCAAAAAACAGCAAATGAGCAGTTCTTC.

The chain is built from TRBV20-1 and TRBJ2-1; D perhaps matches TRBD2 (6 bases). The V and J ends lost 2 bases and 0 bases respectively, with 14 bases between them. The CDR3 extends over 16 amino acids. Germline V gene data show CDR1 as DFQATT and CDR2 as SNEGSKA (reference sequence). The CDR3 sequence: CSARSPVGGSYNEQFF. For the CDR3, the DNA is TGCAGTGCTAGAAGTCCGGTGGGGGGCTCCTACAATGAGCAGTTCTTC.

The rearrangement uses TRBV20-1 and TRBJ1-1, with 10 bases matching TRBD1. From germline, CDR1 is DFQATT and CDR2 SNEGSKA (reference sequence). The ends lost 3 bases at V and 2 bases at J; junction bases unmatched: 6. The CDR3 is made up of 15 amino acids. The CDR3 here is CSARRDRGGNTEAFF. DNA of the CDR3: TGCAGTGCTAGGCGGGACAGGGGAGGCAACACTGAAGCTTTCTTT.

To note about this clonotype: The junction and the germline gene differ at one end; a read error may be behind it. The rearrangement joins TRBV11-3 to TRBJ2-5; possibly TRBD1 for D (5 bases). There are 12 residues in the CDR3. The germline V gene encodes CDR1 SGHNT and CDR2 YENEEA. The CDR3 reads CAISSGPRRQYF. Written as DNA, the CDR3 is TGTGCCATCAGCTCAGGGCCCCGTCGGCAGTACTTC. Based on the CDR3 plus reference TRBV11-3 and TRBJ2-5, the full variable domain is EAGVVQSPRYKIIEKKQPVAFWCNPISGHNTLYWYLQNLGQGPELLIRYENEEAVDDSQLPKDRFSAERLKGVDSTLKIQPAELGDSAVYLCAISSGPRRQYFGPGTRLLVL.

This CDR3 is CSAGSDSLAKNIQYF. CDR3 sequence (DNA): TGCAGTGCTGGATCGGACAGTCTCGCCAAAAACATTCAGTACTTC. The chain carries TRBV20-1 and TRBJ2-4; D may be TRBD1 (6 bases). In germline, CDR1 is DFQATT, CDR2 SNEGSKA (reference sequence). This CDR3 is 15 amino acids long. Trimming took off 5 bases at V and 1 base at J, with 15 bases between the two ends.

The genes are TRBV27 and TRBJ2-7; D is possibly TRBD2 (5 bases). The CDR3 runs to 12 residues. V was clipped by 5 bases and J by 7 bases, with 12 bases between them. In germline, CDR1 is MNHEY, CDR2 SMNVEV (reference sequence). This CDR3 reads CASSTARGEQYF. CDR3 nucleotide sequence: TGTGCCAGCAGTACGGCCCGGGGTGAGCAGTACTTC.

This clonotype occurred a few times. J is TRBJ2-5 and V is TRBV7-2; D uncertain. CDR1 is SGHTA and CDR2 is FQGNSA in the germline V gene. The V end was cut by 2 bases, the J end by 0 bases, with 13 bases between. The length of the CDR3 is 16 residues. The CDR3 DNA is TGTGCCAGCAGCTTAACCCTCGATAGCCACCAAGAGACCCAGTACTTC. Amino acids: CASSLTLDSHQETQYF. The full variable domain, its missing parts supplied by reference TRBV7-2 and TRBJ2-5, is GAGVSQSPSNKVTEKGKDVELRCDPISGHTALYWYRQSLGQGLEFLIYFQGNSAPDKSGLPSDRFSAERTGGSVSTLTIQRTQQEDSAVYLCASSLTLDSHQETQYFGPGTRLLVL.

A word on this clonotype: Just one base apart from a much larger clone, this may be a read error. This chain links TRBV7-2 with TRBJ2-4; unclear D gene. Germline V lookup: CDR1 SGHTA, CDR2 FQGNSA. CDR3 length equals 12 residues. The CDR3 region is CAGSLDLNIQYF. For the CDR3, the DNA is TGTGCCGGCAGCTTAGACTTGAACATTCAGTACTTC.

The chain recombines TRBV11-3 with TRBJ1-1; D gene ambiguous. The length of the CDR3 is 13 residues. Germline V CDR1 and CDR2: SGHNT, YENEEA. Between the trimmed V and J ends, which lost 6 bases and 5 bases, there was a span of 13 bases. The DNA for the CDR3 is TGTGCCAGCAGATACGAGGGAATAACTGAAGCTTTCTTT. This translates into CASRYEGITEAFF.

The rearrangement joins TRBV7-2 to TRBJ2-5; no definite D call. Trimming removed 2 bases at V and 4 bases at J, with 14 bases between. CDR3 size: 15 residues. Germline V gives CDR1 SGHTA, CDR2 FQGNSA. The CDR3 bases are TGTGCCAGCAGCTTAACCGGCAACTTGGCAGAGACCCAGTACTTC. Protein: CASSLTGNLAETQYF.

Only one count was recorded for this clonotype. The chain links TRBV15 to TRBJ2-4; D not resolved. The J call may be wrong; the DNA end is better matched by TRBJ2-7. Germline assignment: CDR1 LNHNV and CDR2 YYDKDF (reference sequence). The CDR3 extends over 16 amino acids. The chain's CDR3 is CATSRDGVGGAYEQYF. CDR3 nucleotides: TGTGCCACCAGCAGAGATGGAGTCGGCGGAGCCTACGAGCAGTACTTC.

Only a few counts were recorded for this clonotype. The J gene is TRBJ2-1, the V gene TRBV7-2, with a tentative D call TRBD2 (5 bases). The germline V gene has CDR1 SGHTA and CDR2 FQGNSA. The germline V and J ends were trimmed by 5 bases and 5 bases, with 19 bases remaining between them. The CDR3 loop spans 16 amino acids. The CDR3 DNA follows: TGTGCCAGCAGCCCTCCTTCGGGATACTTAAACAATGAGCAGTTCTTC. Residues: CASSPPSGYLNNEQFF.

This clonotype was seen only once. Its ends do not fully match the called genes, so a read error is possible. The chain links TRBV15 to TRBJ1-2, with 7 bases identical to TRBD1. Germline CDR1 is LNHNV and CDR2 is YYDKDF (reference sequence). There are 16 residues in the CDR3. The CDR3 DNA follows: TGTGCCACCAGCAGAGCCTTCGAAGGGGGCCCGTATGGCTACATCTTC. Translated, it gives CATSRAFEGGPYGYIF.

Remarks on this clonotype: A junction end diverges from the germline sequence, so it may reflect a read error. The CDR3 protein is CASSLNRGVSYGQYF. DNA of the CDR3: TGTGCCAGCAGTTTAAATCGAGGGGTGAGTTACGGGCAGTACTTC. V gene TRBV12-3 or TRBV12-4 combines with J gene TRBJ2-7; D is perhaps TRBD1 or TRBD2 (5 bases each). There are 15 residues in the CDR3.

This clonotype was recorded only once. The V call is TRBV15, the J call TRBJ1-6; 8 positions match TRBD1. Germline-derived CDR1 and CDR2 are LNHNV and YYDKDF (reference sequence). This CDR3 has 15 residues. With 1 base clipped from V and 7 bases from J, the junction kept 3 bases outside the gene matches. The DNA of the CDR3 is TGTGCCACCAGCAGAGCGGGACAGGTCAATTCACCCCTCCACTTT. This translates into CATSRAGQVNSPLHF.

The rearrangement links TRBV4-1 to TRBJ2-3; 9 nucleotides line up with TRBD2. Per germline, CDR1 MGHRA and CDR2 YSYEKL. V dropped 2 bases and J dropped 10; count of bases not matched to a gene: 25. The CDR3 runs 20 residues. For the CDR3, the DNA is TGCGCCAGCAGCCAAAAGTTTCTAGCGGGGCACCTTAACCGGGGGGATGCGCAGTATTTT. Protein sequence: CASSQKFLAGHLNRGDAQYF.

The V call is TRBV11-2, the J call TRBJ2-7; D is unresolved. The CDR3 spans 13 residues. V was shortened by 5 bases and J by 4 bases, with 12 bases between the two germline ends. Germline V lookup: CDR1 SGHAT, CDR2 FQNNGV. The CDR3 loop is CASSPVLMYEQYF. In DNA, the CDR3 is TGTGCCAGCAGCCCCGTCCTTATGTACGAGCAGTACTTC.

This clonotype occurred many times. The chain combines TRBV15 with TRBJ2-5; TRBD2 is a possible D gene (5 bases). In germline, CDR1 is LNHNV, CDR2 YYDKDF (reference sequence). V lost 3 bases and J 4 bases, leaving 9 bases between the germline ends. This CDR3 has 13 residues. The CDR3 here is CATSSLAGETQYF. CDR3 DNA sequence: TGTGCCACCAGCAGCCTGGCGGGAGAGACCCAGTACTTC.

This chain links TRBV5-1 with TRBJ2-6, with D tentatively TRBD1 or TRBD2 (5 bases each). The germline V gene has CDR1 SGHRS and CDR2 YFSETQ. Between the trimmed V and J ends, which lost 4 bases and 0 bases, there was a span of 11 bases. This CDR3 has 16 amino acids. CDR3 nucleotides: TGCGCCAGCAGCAGGGACGCCAGCTCTGGGGCCAACGTCCTGACTTTC. It translates to CASSRDASSGANVLTF.